A selection of T cell receptor beta chains follows, all from one sample in a study of cytomegalovirus exposure and HLA in healthy donors. Repertoires were generated with immunoSEQ multiplex PCR, while TCRdb's copy carries only in-frame clones and drops some. Of about 82,000 clones in the sample, 60% to 80% were seen once. Sequencing was carried out using PBMCs. The receptors shown here come from a man aged 50-60 years in good health and CMV-seronegative. The CDR3 runs from the conserved cysteine through the conserved F or W. A D gene is named only where the DNA matches it firmly. Expanded clones are given a class, and other clones once, few, many or no size at all.

v_gene	d_gene	j_gene	abundance	CDR3aa	CDR3nt
TRBV7-9	TRBD2	TRBJ2-3	-	CASSLTGGLTDTQYF	TGTGCCAGCAGCTTAACGGGGGGACTCACAGATACGCAGTATTTT
TRBV5-1	-	TRBJ1-6	-	CASSPGRVENSPLHF	TGCGCCAGCAGCCCAGGGAGGGTGGAGAATTCACCCCTCCACTTT
TRBV10-3	-	TRBJ1-3	-	CAIRESTGRGNTIYF	TGTGCCATCAGGGAAAGTACAGGGAGAGGAAACACCATATATTTT
TRBV6-5	TRBD1	TRBJ1-1	few	CASSYRGRSTEAFF	TGTGCCAGCAGTTACAGGGGGCGGTCCACTGAAGCTTTCTTT
TRBV7-2	-	TRBJ2-7	-	CASSARGAYEQYF	TGTGCCAGCAGCGCGCGGGGAGCCTACGAGCAGTACTTC
TRBV7-9	TRBD2	TRBJ2-2	-	CASSPAGGPSTGELFF	TGTGCCAGCAGTCCCGCGGGGGGGCCAAGCACCGGGGAGCTGTTTTTT
TRBV14	TRBD1	TRBJ1-4	-	CASRRQGREKLFF	TGTGCCAGCCGTAGACAGGGGAGAGAAAAACTGTTTTTT
TRBV6-1	-	TRBJ2-7	-	CASSTAPQYEQYF	TGTGCCAGCAGTACCGCCCCCCAATACGAGCAGTACTTC
TRBV4-2	TRBD2	TRBJ2-3	few	CASSQDFSGGADTQYF	TGTGCCAGCAGCCAAGATTTCAGCGGGGGGGCAGATACGCAGTATTTT
TRBV15	TRBD1	TRBJ1-5	-	CATSSNPGGVGVDQPQHF	TGTGCCACCAGCAGTAACCCAGGGGGCGTCGGCGTCGATCAGCCCCAGCATTTT
TRBV7-6	-	TRBJ2-3	-	CASSLLANVDTQYF	TGTGCCAGCAGCCTCCTAGCGAACGTGGATACGCAGTATTTT
TRBV4-1	TRBD2	TRBJ2-5	-	CASSLFPGLAGVFQETQYF	TGCGCCAGCAGCCTTTTTCCGGGACTAGCGGGGGTATTCCAAGAGACCCAGTACTTC
TRBV30	-	TRBJ2-7	-	CAWSVVQTYEQYF	TGTGCCTGGAGTGTAGTACAAACCTACGAGCAGTACTTC
TRBV6-6	-	TRBJ2-5	-	CASSYSRGHQQETQYF	TGTGCCAGCAGTTACTCGAGGGGACACCAGCAAGAGACCCAGTACTTC
TRBV7-3	TRBD2	TRBJ2-3	-	CASSLQGVGASGADTQYF	TGTGCCAGCAGCTTACAAGGTGTAGGGGCTAGCGGGGCAGATACGCAGTATTTT
TRBV5-1	TRBD2	TRBJ2-2	-	CASILTSGGANTGELFF	TGCGCCAGCATCCTGACTAGCGGGGGGGCAAACACCGGGGAGCTGTTTTTT
TRBV28	-	TRBJ2-5	-	CASSLSHAIRTQYF	TGTGCCAGCAGTTTAAGCCACGCGATTCGGACCCAGTACTTC
TRBV18	TRBD1	TRBJ1-5	-	CASSPPTGQGKQPQHF	TGTGCCAGCTCACCACCGACGGGACAGGGTAAACAGCCCCAGCATTTT
TRBV5-1	TRBD2	TRBJ2-6	-	CASSLSGVSSGANVLTF	TGCGCCAGCAGCCTCAGCGGGGTTAGCTCTGGGGCCAACGTCCTGACTTTC
TRBV30	-	TRBJ1-3	few	CAWSTWRRSSGNTIYF	TGTGCCTGGAGTACCTGGAGGAGGAGCTCTGGAAACACCATATATTTT
TRBV6-1	-	TRBJ2-7	-	CASHRVPYEQYF	TGTGCCAGCCACAGGGTTCCCTACGAGCAGTACTTC
TRBV2	-	TRBJ1-5	few	CASGYGAENQPQHF	TGTGCCAGCGGGTATGGGGCAGAAAATCAGCCCCAGCATTTT
TRBV11-3	TRBD2	TRBJ2-1	-	CASSSGLAVYNEQFF	TGTGCCAGCAGCTCGGGACTAGCGGTTTACAATGAGCAGTTCTTC
TRBV29-1	-	TRBJ1-5	-	CSVARGGDQPQHF	TGCAGCGTTGCTCGGGGGGGGGATCAGCCCCAGCATTTT
TRBV15	-	TRBJ2-3	-	CATSSRAGRSTDTQYF	TGTGCCACCAGCAGCAGGGCAGGACGTAGCACAGATACGCAGTATTTT
TRBV6-1	-	TRBJ1-4	once	CASSRGEGLNEKLFF	TGTGCCAGCAGTAGAGGCGAAGGACTAAATGAAAAACTGTTTTTT
TRBV20-1	-	TRBJ1-3	-	CSVGSRDTIYF	TGCAGTGTCGGGTCGCGGGACACCATATATTTT
TRBV12-5	-	TRBJ2-5	-	CASGLHFQETQYF	TGTGCTAGTGGTTTGCACTTTCAAGAGACCCAGTACTTC
TRBV19	-	TRBJ2-5	once	CASSDRSPETQYF	TGTGCCAGTAGTGATCGTAGTCCAGAGACCCAGTACTTC
TRBV18	-	TRBJ1-1	-	CASSPQRTEAFF	TGTGCCAGCTCACCCCAGAGGACTGAAGCTTTCTTT
TRBV19	-	TRBJ1-1	-	CASMGPGARTEAFF	TGTGCCAGTATGGGACCAGGGGCCCGCACTGAAGCTTTCTTT
TRBV7-9	-	TRBJ1-4	-	CASGSRAGEKLFF	TGTGCCAGTGGTTCCAGGGCGGGAGAAAAACTGTTTTTT
TRBV7-8	TRBD1	TRBJ2-3	-	CASSPRQGASTDTQYF	TGTGCCAGCAGCCCCCGACAGGGGGCGAGCACAGATACGCAGTATTTT
TRBV27	-	TRBJ1-4	-	CASGYSLEKLFF	TGTGCCAGCGGGTACAGCCTGGAAAAACTGTTTTTT
TRBV4-2	TRBD2	TRBJ2-2	-	CASSQELLLAGENTGELFF	TGTGCCAGCAGCCAAGAACTTCTACTAGCGGGGGAAAACACCGGGGAGCTGTTTTTT
TRBV6-6	TRBD1	TRBJ1-5	-	CASRQGQGANQPQHF	TGTGCCAGCAGACAAGGACAGGGGGCAAATCAGCCCCAGCATTTT
TRBV5-1	TRBD1	TRBJ2-2	-	CASAEQGHTGELFF	TGCGCCAGCGCAGAACAGGGGCACACCGGGGAGCTGTTTTTT
TRBV19	-	TRBJ1-2	-	CASSSFGGSVYGYTF	TGTGCCAGTAGTTCGTTTGGCGGTTCAGTTTATGGCTACACCTTC
TRBV6-1	-	TRBJ1-5	-	CASSEAPSGGNQPQHF	TGTGCCAGCAGTGAAGCCCCATCAGGGGGCAATCAGCCCCAGCATTTT
TRBV5-1	TRBD2	TRBJ2-1	-	CASSFVLRGGPLSYNEQFF	TGCGCCAGCAGCTTTGTTCTGCGGGGGGGCCCCCTATCCTACAATGAGCAGTTCTTC
TRBV18	-	TRBJ1-2	-	CASSRPDDGYTF	TGTGCCAGCTCACGGCCAGATGATGGCTACACCTTC
TRBV7-2	-	TRBJ2-1	-	CASSLGRTRRGSTYNEQFF	TGTGCCAGCAGCTTAGGGCGGACGAGGCGGGGCAGCACCTACAATGAGCAGTTCTTC
TRBV7-6	TRBD1	TRBJ2-2	few	CASSSNRGFGELFF	TGTGCCAGCAGCTCCAACAGGGGGTTCGGGGAGCTGTTTTTT
TRBV7-2	TRBD2	TRBJ2-7	-	CASSPLAGPYYEQYF	TGTGCCAGCAGTCCTCTAGCGGGGCCTTACTACGAGCAGTACTTC
TRBV18	TRBD1	TRBJ2-7	-	CASSPTGESYEQYF	TGTGCCAGCTCACCAACAGGGGAATCCTACGAGCAGTACTTC
TRBV7-2	TRBD2	TRBJ2-3	-	CASSLPRTSGATNTQYF	TGTGCCAGCAGCTTACCCAGGACTAGCGGGGCAACGAATACGCAGTATTTT
TRBV29-1	TRBD1	TRBJ2-7	-	CSAQLTTGTGANEQYF	TGCAGCGCCCAGCTTACTACCGGGACAGGGGCGAACGAGCAGTACTTC
TRBV27	TRBD2	TRBJ2-5	once	CASSLSQRGLQETQYF	TGTGCCAGCAGTTTATCGCAGCGGGGGCTTCAAGAGACCCAGTACTTC
TRBV10-3	-	TRBJ1-1	-	CAISESGGNTEAFF	TGTGCCATCAGTGAGTCGGGGGGTAACACTGAAGCTTTCTTT
TRBV5-5	-	TRBJ1-1	-	CASSRIGQNTEAFF	TGTGCCAGCAGCAGGATAGGACAGAACACTGAAGCTTTCTTT
TRBV5-4	-	TRBJ2-3	once	CASSGGPRGRHTDTQYF	TGTGCCAGCAGCGGGGGCCCGAGGGGTCGGCACACAGATACGCAGTATTTT